Below are 21 T cell receptor beta chains sequenced from a single sample in a study of cytomegalovirus exposure and HLA in healthy donors. The primer mix had 60 Vbeta and 13 Jbeta primers. TCRdb keeps only in-frame clones here, not all; method: immunoSEQ multiplex PCR. This repertoire comprises approximately 100,000 clones; its ten largest clones make up just over 15%. Input material: PBMCs. These receptors came from a man in his fifties or sixties in good health and CMV-seropositive.

A word on this clone: A read error may produce the germline difference seen at one junction end. The genes are TRBV29-1 and TRBJ2-1, with TRBD1 as a possible D gene (6 bases). The CDR3 contains 16 residues. Germline V gives CDR1 SQVTM, CDR2 ANQGSEA. Here the CDR3 DNA reads TGCAGCGTTGTATCATCCGGACAGCCCTCCGACAATGAGCAGTTCTTC. Protein sequence: CSVVSSGQPSDNEQFF.

Here the CDR3 reads CAWHGGGRQGAGGYTF. CDR3 sequence (DNA): TGTGCCTGGCACGGGGGGGGAAGACAGGGGGCTGGCGGCTACACCTTC. This chain links TRBV30 with TRBJ1-2; TRBD1 matches at 10 bases. This CDR3 has 16 residues. Germline CDR1 and CDR2: GTSNPN and SVGIG (reference sequence). Trimming took 5 bases from V and 8 from J; bases not matched to a gene: 17.

The chain employs TRBV30 and TRBJ1-5, with 9 nucleotides matching TRBD1. The CDR3 runs 14 residues. The junction had 7 bases not matched to a gene; V was cut back by 2 bases and J by 8 bases. Germline V gene sequence: CDR1 GTSNPN, CDR2 SVGIG (reference sequence). DNA of the CDR3: TGTGCCTGGAGTCGCGGACAGGGGCGAAAGCCCCAGCATTTT. Protein sequence: CAWSRGQGRKPQHF.

V and J are TRBV27 and TRBJ2-6; D remains unclear. The CDR3 consists of 15 residues. The V and J ends lost 5 bases and 0 bases respectively, with 8 bases between them. Germline lookup yields CDR1 MNHEY and CDR2 SMNVEV (reference sequence). The CDR3 spells CASSMRSSGANVLTF. Written as DNA, the CDR3 is TGTGCCAGCAGTATGAGGAGCTCTGGGGCCAACGTCCTGACTTTC.

This rearrangement joins TRBV11-3 to TRBJ2-7; TRBD1 matches at 8 bases. Germline CDR1 SGHNT, CDR2 YENEEA. The CDR3 is 14 amino acids. J was trimmed by 7 bases and V by 6 bases; bases with no gene match: 11. CDR3 amino acids: CASRKDREKSEQYF. Here the CDR3 DNA reads TGTGCCAGCAGAAAGGACAGGGAAAAGTCGGAGCAGTACTTC.

The chain has TRBV15 and TRBJ2-6; D is undetermined. This CDR3 comprises 15 residues. The germline V gene encodes CDR1 LNHNV and CDR2 YYDKDF (reference sequence). V lost 5 bases and J lost 0, with 8 bases in between. The CDR3 DNA reads TGTGCCACCAGCGCAGGAATCTCTGGGGCCAACGTCCTGACTTTC. As protein: CATSAGISGANVLTF.

The J gene is TRBJ1-1, the V gene TRBV19; 8 bases line up with TRBD1. Germline values: CDR1 LNHDA, CDR2 SQIVND (reference sequence). The CDR3 consists of 13 residues. Trimming removed 7 bases from V and 3 bases from J; junction bases left unmatched: 4. The CDR3 reads CASMSTGDTEAFF. In DNA, the CDR3 is TGTGCCAGTATGTCGACAGGGGACACTGAAGCTTTCTTT.

V usage is TRBV5-4 and J usage is TRBJ2-7, with TRBD2 identical over 7 bases. With 3 bases clipped from V and 3 bases from J, the junction kept 6 bases outside the gene matches. The CDR3 runs 14 residues. The germline gives CDR1 SGHNT, CDR2 YYREEE (reference sequence). The CDR3: CASSWAGEDYEQYF. The CDR3 region has the DNA TGTGCCAGCAGCTGGGCGGGAGAAGACTACGAGCAGTACTTC.

This chain links TRBV19 with TRBJ1-5, with D perhaps matching TRBD1 (6 bases). From germline, CDR1 is LNHDA and CDR2 SQIVND (reference sequence). The CDR3 runs 14 residues. Trimming took 4 bases from V and 4 from J, leaving 11 bases between them. CDR3 sequence (DNA): TGTGCCAGTAGTAGAAACCAGGGGAATCAGCCCCAGCATTTT. It is translated as CASSRNQGNQPQHF.

V is TRBV5-1 and J is TRBJ1-1; 7 nucleotides match TRBD1. This CDR3 spans 14 amino acids. J lost 2 bases, V lost 5 bases, and 6 bases had no gene match. Germline V gene data show CDR1 as SGHRS and CDR2 as YFSETQ. The DNA of the CDR3 is TGCGCCAGCAGGAGGCAGGGGGGAAACACTGAAGCTTTCTTT. This sequence encodes CASRRQGGNTEAFF.

V is TRBV11-3 and J is TRBJ1-1; the match to TRBD1 covers 8 bases. The germline CDR1 and CDR2 sequences are SGHNT and YENEEA. This CDR3 has 14 residues. V trimming: 1 base; J trimming: 5 bases; junction bases outside the gene matches: 3. In DNA form, the CDR3 reads TGTGCCAGCAGCTTAGGGACAGGGAGAACTGAAGCTTTCTTT. This gives the protein CASSLGTGRTEAFF. Full variable domain (missing parts from reference TRBV11-3 and TRBJ1-1): EAGVVQSPRYKIIEKKQPVAFWCNPISGHNTLYWYLQNLGQGPELLIRYENEEAVDDSQLPKDRFSAERLKGVDSTLKIQPAELGDSAVYLCASSLGTGRTEAFFGQGTRLTVV.

The chain has TRBV29-1 and TRBJ2-1, with D tentatively TRBD1 (5 bases). This CDR3 has 12 residues. Between the trimmed V and J ends, which lost 4 bases and 8 bases, there was a span of 12 bases. The germline gives CDR1 SQVTM, CDR2 ANQGSEA. CDR3 loop: CSVGGQGDEQFF. The CDR3 DNA follows: TGCAGCGTTGGTGGGCAGGGTGATGAGCAGTTCTTC.

This rearrangement joins TRBV5-1 to TRBJ2-3, with 10 bases identical to TRBD2. The V and J ends lost 4 bases and 1 base, in that order; junction bases with no gene match: 9. The length of the CDR3 is 17 residues. The germline CDR1 and CDR2 sequences are SGHRS and YFSETQ. Here the CDR3 reads CASSPSGRAGGTDTQYF. DNA for the CDR3: TGCGCCAGCAGCCCCAGCGGGAGGGCCGGGGGCACAGATACGCAGTATTTT.

The J gene is TRBJ2-5, the V gene TRBV4-3, with a possible D match to TRBD2 (6 bases). Germline V gene data show CDR1 as LGHNA and CDR2 as YSLEER. This CDR3 comprises 18 residues. The germline V and J ends were trimmed by 0 bases and 4 bases, with 21 bases remaining between them. CDR3 loop: CASSQESGLGLRGETQYF. CDR3 sequence (DNA): TGCGCCAGCAGCCAAGAAAGCGGGTTGGGTCTTAGAGGAGAGACCCAGTACTTC.

The genes are TRBV6-4 and TRBJ2-1, with 9 positions matching TRBD2. Germline CDR1 MRHNA, CDR2 SNTAGT. Trimming at V came to 4 bases and at J to 3 bases, leaving 4 bases not matched to a gene. There are 15 residues in the CDR3. As DNA, the CDR3 is TGTGCCAGCAGTGTAGCGGGAGACTACTACAATGAGCAGTTCTTC. Its translation: CASSVAGDYYNEQFF.

V usage is TRBV6-1 and J usage is TRBJ2-5; a weak D match, TRBD1 (6 bases). This CDR3 region has 17 residues. Germline CDR1 and CDR2: MNHNS and SASEGT. The V gene lost 2 bases and the J gene lost 5 bases, with 21 bases spanning the gap. The CDR3 coding sequence is TGTGCCAGCAGTGAATTCCCCGCAGGGGTAGTTCGGGAGACCCAGTACTTC. It yields the protein CASSEFPAGVVRETQYF.

The rearrangement links TRBV27 to TRBJ2-7; TRBD1 matches at 7 bases. Germline V lookup: CDR1 MNHEY, CDR2 SMNVEV (reference sequence). The CDR3 covers 13 residues. J lost 1 base, V lost 8 bases, and 5 bases had no gene match. CDR3 nucleotides: TGTGCCAGCGCCCGACAGGGTTCCTACGAGCAGTACTTC. Amino acids: CASARQGSYEQYF.

The rearrangement joins TRBV30 to TRBJ1-4, with 9 bases matching TRBD1. CDR3 length equals 14 residues. From germline, CDR1 is GTSNPN and CDR2 SVGIG (reference sequence). The V gene end was trimmed by 1 base and the J gene end by 6 bases; junction bases not matched to a gene: 3. The CDR3 sequence is CAWSGGTGYEKLFF. CDR3 DNA sequence: TGTGCCTGGAGTGGGGGGACAGGGTATGAAAAACTGTTTTTT.

The gene calls are TRBV5-1 and TRBJ1-4, with D possibly matching TRBD1 (5 bases). Germline CDR1 reads SGHRS; CDR2 reads YFSETQ. Trimming took 0 bases from V and 5 from J, leaving 11 bases between them. There are 15 residues in the CDR3. CDR3 sequence reads: CASSLGPGLNEKLFF. DNA of the CDR3: TGCGCCAGCAGCTTGGGGCCAGGGCTAAATGAAAAACTGTTTTTT.

V and J are TRBV6-1 and TRBJ1-5; D is ambiguous. Per germline, CDR1 MNHNS and CDR2 SASEGT. V gave up 5 bases and J gave up 11 bases, with 10 bases separating them. CDR3 length: 11 amino acids. CDR3 nucleotides: TGTGCCAGCAGTTACCATAGAGCCCAGCATTTT. Translated, it gives CASSYHRAQHF.

The V gene is TRBV11-3, the J gene TRBJ1-1, with a tentative D call TRBD1 (6 bases). Trimming pared 4 bases from V and 1 base from J, leaving 13 bases between. This CDR3 region has 15 residues. CDR1 SGHNT and CDR2 YENEEA come from the germline V gene. The CDR3 sequence: CASSWGPEGNTEAFF. The CDR3 coding sequence is TGTGCCAGCAGCTGGGGGCCTGAGGGGAACACTGAAGCTTTCTTT.